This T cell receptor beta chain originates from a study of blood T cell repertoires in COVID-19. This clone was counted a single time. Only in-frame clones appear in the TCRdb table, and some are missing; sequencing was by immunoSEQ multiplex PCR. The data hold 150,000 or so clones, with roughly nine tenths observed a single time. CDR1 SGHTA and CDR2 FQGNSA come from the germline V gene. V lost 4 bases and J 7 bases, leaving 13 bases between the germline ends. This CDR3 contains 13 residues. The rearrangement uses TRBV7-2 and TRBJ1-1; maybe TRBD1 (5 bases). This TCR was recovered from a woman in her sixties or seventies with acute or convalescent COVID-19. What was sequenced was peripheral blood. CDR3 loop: CASSSGRGNEAFF. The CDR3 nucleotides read TGTGCCAGCAGCTCCGGGCGGGGGAATGAAGCTTTCTTT.